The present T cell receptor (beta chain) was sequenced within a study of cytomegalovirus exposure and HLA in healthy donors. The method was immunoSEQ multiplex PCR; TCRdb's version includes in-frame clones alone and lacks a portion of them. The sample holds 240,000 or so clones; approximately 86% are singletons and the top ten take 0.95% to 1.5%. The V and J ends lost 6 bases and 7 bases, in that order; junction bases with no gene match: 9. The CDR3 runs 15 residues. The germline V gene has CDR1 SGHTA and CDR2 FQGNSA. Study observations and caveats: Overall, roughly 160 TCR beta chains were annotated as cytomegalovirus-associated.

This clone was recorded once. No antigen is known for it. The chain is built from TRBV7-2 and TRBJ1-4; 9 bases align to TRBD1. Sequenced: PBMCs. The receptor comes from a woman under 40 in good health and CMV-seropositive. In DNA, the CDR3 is TGTGCCAGCAGTCCGGACAGGGGAACGTTTGAAAAACTGTTTTTT. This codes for CASSPDRGTFEKLFF.